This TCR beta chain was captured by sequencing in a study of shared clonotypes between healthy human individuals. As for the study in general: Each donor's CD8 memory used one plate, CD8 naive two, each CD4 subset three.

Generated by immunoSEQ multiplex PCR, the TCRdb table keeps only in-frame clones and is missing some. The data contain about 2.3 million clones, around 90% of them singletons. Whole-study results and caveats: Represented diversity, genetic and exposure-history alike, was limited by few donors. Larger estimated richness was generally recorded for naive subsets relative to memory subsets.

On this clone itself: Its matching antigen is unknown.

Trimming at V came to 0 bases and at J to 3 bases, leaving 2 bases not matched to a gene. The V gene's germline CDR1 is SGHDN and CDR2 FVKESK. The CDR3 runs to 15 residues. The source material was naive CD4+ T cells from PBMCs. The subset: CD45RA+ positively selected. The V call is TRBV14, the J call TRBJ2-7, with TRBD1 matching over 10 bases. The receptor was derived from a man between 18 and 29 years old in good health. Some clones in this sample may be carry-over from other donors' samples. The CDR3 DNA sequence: TGTGCCAGCAGCCAAGACGGGACAGGGGACTACGAGCAGTACTTC. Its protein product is CASSQDGTGDYEQYF.